This TCR beta chain was documented in a study of identical twins. V was cut by 7 bases and J by 1 base, with 14 bases left in between. CDR1 is MNHEY and CDR2 is SMNVEV in the germline V gene (reference sequence). CDR3 size: 15 residues. Using its own MiXCR run on the 5' RACE reads, TCRdb lists one record per CDR3 protein. The profile covers about 720,000 distinct CDR3 sequences, with 18% appearing a single time and about 12% taken by the ten largest. In its sample, this clonotype was seen a few times. This same sample was also taken into another study, of T cells expressing NK-cell markers.

The V gene is TRBV27, the J gene TRBJ2-1, with a possible D match to TRBD2 (6 bases). The receptor comes from a young woman in good health. The source material was PBMCs. CDR3 in amino acids: CASTFGGTSYNEQFF. CDR3 sequence (DNA): TGTGCCAGCACCTTTGGCGGGACTTCCTACAATGAGCAGTTCTTC.